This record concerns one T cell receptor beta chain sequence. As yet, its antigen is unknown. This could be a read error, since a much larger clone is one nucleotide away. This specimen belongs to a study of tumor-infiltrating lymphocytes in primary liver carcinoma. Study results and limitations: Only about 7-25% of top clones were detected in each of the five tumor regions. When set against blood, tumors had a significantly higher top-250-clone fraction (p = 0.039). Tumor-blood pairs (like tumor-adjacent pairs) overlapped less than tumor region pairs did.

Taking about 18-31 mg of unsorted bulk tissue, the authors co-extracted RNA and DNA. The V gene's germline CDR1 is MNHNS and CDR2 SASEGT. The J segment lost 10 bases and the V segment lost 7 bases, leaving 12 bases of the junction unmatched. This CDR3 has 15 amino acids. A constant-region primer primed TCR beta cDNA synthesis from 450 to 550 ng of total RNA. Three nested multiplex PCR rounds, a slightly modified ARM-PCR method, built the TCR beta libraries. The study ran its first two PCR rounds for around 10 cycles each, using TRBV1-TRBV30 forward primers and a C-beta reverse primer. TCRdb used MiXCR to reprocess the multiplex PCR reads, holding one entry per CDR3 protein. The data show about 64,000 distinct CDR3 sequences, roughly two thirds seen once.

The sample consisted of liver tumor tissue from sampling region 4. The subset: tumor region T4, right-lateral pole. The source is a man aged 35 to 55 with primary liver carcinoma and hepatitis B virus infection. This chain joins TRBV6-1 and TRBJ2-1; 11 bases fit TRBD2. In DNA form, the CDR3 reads TGTGCCAGCACTACCGGGACTAGCGGCCAATGGGAGCAGTTCTTC. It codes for CASTTGTSGQWEQFF.